The 10 T cell receptor beta chains listed next were all sequenced from one sample in a study of technical replicates of blood from four donors. The repertoire was sequenced with immunoSEQ multiplex PCR; TCRdb's copy has only in-frame clones and lacks some. This sample has about 73,000 clones, with 85% to 95% found just once. Sequenced: PBMCs. The receptors originated from a human donor in good health. Some clones in this sample may be carry-over from other donors' samples.

The gene calls are TRBV4-2 and TRBJ2-1, with TRBD2 matching over 7 bases. The CDR3 has 17 amino acids. J was trimmed by 0 bases and V by 5 bases; bases with no gene match: 10. Germline CDR1 LGHNA, CDR2 YNFKEQ. The CDR3 protein is CASSLELGGSSYNEQFF. The CDR3 DNA sequence: TGTGCCAGCAGCTTGGAATTAGGCGGGAGCTCCTACAATGAGCAGTTCTTC.

This chain links TRBV19 with TRBJ1-5; D is perhaps TRBD1 (5 bases). CDR1 and CDR2 (germline): LNHDA, SQIVND (reference sequence). The germline V and J ends were trimmed by 6 bases and 7 bases, with 19 bases remaining between them. The CDR3 runs 15 residues. This chain's CDR3 is CASRTGQGGGQPQHF. In DNA form, the CDR3 reads TGTGCCAGTAGAACCGGGCAGGGAGGTGGGCAGCCCCAGCATTTT.

The V and J genes are TRBV21-1 and TRBJ2-5; the table's D call TRBD2 went unverified against the DNA. TRBV21-1 is deemed a pseudogene. This CDR3 region has 14 residues. This CDR3 reads CASKEPKYQETQYF. For the CDR3, the DNA is TGTGCCAGCAAAGAGCCGAAGTACCAAGAGACCCAGTACTTC.

This sequence joins TRBV6-5 and TRBJ1-3; D unclear. CDR1 and CDR2 from the germline V gene are MNHEY and SVGAGI. The CDR3 is 11 residues long. Trimming shortened V by 4 bases and J by 6 bases, and 4 bases separated the two germline ends. CDR3: CASSSQNTIYF. Written as DNA, the CDR3 is TGTGCCAGCAGTTCCCAAAACACCATATATTTT.

The rearrangement links TRBV10-3 to TRBJ1-5; D perhaps matches TRBD1 (5 bases). V lost 6 bases to trimming and J lost 4 bases, with 13 bases between them. CDR3 length equals 14 residues. CDR1 is ENHRY and CDR2 is SYGVKD in the germline V gene. The CDR3 DNA reads as TGTGCCATCAGCCCCGGGGGGGGAAATCAGCCCCAGCATTTT. Residues: CAISPGGGNQPQHF.

The gene calls are TRBV4-1 and TRBJ1-2; D unclear. There are 15 residues in the CDR3. Looked up from germline, CDR1 is MGHRA and CDR2 is YSYEKL. The V end lost 1 base, the J end lost 4 bases, and 13 bases lay between the germline ends. Written as DNA, the CDR3 is TGCGCCAGCAGCCAAGGCTGGGAGGGAGGCTATGGCTACACCTTC. It is translated as CASSQGWEGGYGYTF.

As regards this clone: This sample includes further DNA sequences coding for the same CDR3. The chain joins TRBV7-2 to TRBJ2-7; 7 nucleotides line up with TRBD2. The CDR3 spans 15 residues. Germline V gene sequence: CDR1 SGHTA, CDR2 FQGNSA. Losses at the gene ends were 5 bases for V and 0 bases for J; bases not matched to a gene: 7. In DNA, the CDR3 is TGTGCCAGCAGCCTCCGGGGAGGGAGCTCCTACGAGCAGTACTTC. This translates into CASSLRGGSSYEQYF.

The chain uses TRBV7-8 and TRBJ2-1, with D perhaps matching TRBD1 (6 bases). Germline V CDR1 and CDR2: SGHVS, FQNEAQ. The CDR3 runs to 15 residues. Trimming shortened V by 2 bases and J by 3 bases, and 11 bases separated the two germline ends. The CDR3 sequence is CASSLRWTDYNEQFF. DNA of the CDR3: TGTGCCAGCAGCTTAAGGTGGACAGACTACAATGAGCAGTTCTTC.

The rearrangement joins TRBV4-2 to TRBJ1-3; possibly TRBD1 for D (6 bases). The V gene lost 4 bases and the J gene lost 4 bases, with 20 bases spanning the gap. The CDR3 sequence is 17 residues long. Germline CDR1 and CDR2: LGHNA and YNFKEQ. CDR3 region: CASSLDLIQGDGNTIYF. CDR3 DNA: TGTGCCAGCAGCCTCGACCTGATACAGGGAGACGGAAACACCATATATTTT.

V usage is TRBV5-3 and J usage is TRBJ1-6; D is unresolved. TRBV5-3 is treated as an ORF (open reading frame) with a function not yet certain. The CDR3 runs to 14 residues. The V gene lost 3 bases and the J gene lost 7 bases, with 11 bases spanning the gap. The CDR3 sequence is CARSSRESNSPLHF. The CDR3 DNA reads TGTGCCAGAAGCTCCCGGGAGAGCAATTCACCCCTCCACTTT.